This TCR beta chain came from a study of blood T cell repertoires in COVID-19. Study-level background: Acute and convalescent COVID-19 samples came from the United States, Italy and Spain. The analysed material was cDNA or gDNA that came from T cells, B-cell-depleted T cells, or PBMCs.

Profiled with immunoSEQ multiplex PCR; TCRdb holds only in-frame clones, not every one. The sample lists approximately 470,000 clones, roughly 87% seen once, with 0.7% in the top ten. A single count supports this clone. Cohort assignment relied on participant-reported clinical history. Before being deemed recovered, Cohort 3 donors had two negative PCRs, clearance, or symptom resolution. This CDR3 has 13 residues. Germline CDR1 reads GTSNPN; CDR2 reads SVGIG (reference sequence). Trimming at V came to 2 bases and at J to 3 bases, leaving 2 bases not matched to a gene. The source material was PBMCs or T cells enriched from blood (not recorded which). This sequence originates from a woman between 18 and 29 years old who had recovered from COVID-19. This chain joins TRBV30 and TRBJ2-3; 7 bases are shared with TRBD2. The CDR3 nucleotides are TGTGCCTGGAGTAGGGAGGGGACAGATACGCAGTATTTT. As protein: CAWSREGTDTQYF. The full variable domain, in which reference TRBV30 and TRBJ2-3 provide the parts outside the CDR3, is SQTIHQWPATLVQPVGSPLSLECTVEGTSNPNLYWYRQAAGRGLQLLFYSVGIGQISSEVPQNLSASRPQDRQFILSSKKLLLSDSGFYLCAWSREGTDTQYFGPGTRLTVL.